These T cell receptor beta chains were read from a single sample in a study of T cell changes during pregnancy in multiple sclerosis. The protocol was immunoSEQ multiplex PCR, while the TCRdb copy is restricted to in-frame clones and leaves out a portion. The table has 79,000 or so clones, around 90% seen once. Sequencing was performed on CD4+ T cells from peripheral blood mononuclear cells, taken before pregnancy. All receptors come from a female donor with multiple sclerosis, enrolled in a pregnancy study. CDR3s include the opening cysteine and the closing phenylalanine or tryptophan. A D gene is named only where the DNA matches it firmly. The listing skips clone size in some rows; elsewhere it reads once, few, many or a size class.

V gene	J gene	clone size	CDR3 length	D gene	CDR3 DNA	CDR3 protein
TRBV5-1	TRBJ2-5	NA	15	TRBD2	TGCGCCAGCAGCTCGTCTAGCGGGAGGAGAGAGACCCAGTACTTC	CASSSSSGRRETQYF
TRBV28	TRBJ2-2	NA	13	NA	TGTGCCAGCAGTTTAATCTACAGCGGGGAGCTGTTTTTT	CASSLIYSGELFF
TRBV6-5	TRBJ1-4	NA	15	TRBD1	TGTGCCAGCAGGGACTTAGGGACAGTTAATGAAAAACTGTTTTTT	CASRDLGTVNEKLFF
TRBV7-9	TRBJ2-7	NA	16	TRBD1	TGTGCCAGCAGCAAGACAGGGTTGGCTTCGACCTACGAGCAGTACTTC	CASSKTGLASTYEQYF
TRBV19	TRBJ2-1	NA	15	NA	TGTGCCAGTAGTACCGGACAGCGATTATACAATGAGCAGTTCTTC	CASSTGQRLYNEQFF
TRBV21-1	TRBJ1-4	NA	20	NA	TGTGCCAGCAGCAAAATGCCCGGGACAGTGGATCGTGAGACTAATGAAAAACTGTTTTTT	CASSKMPGTVDRETNEKLFF
TRBV5-1	TRBJ1-1	NA	13	NA	TGCGCCAGCAGCCCCTCAGGGGATCCTGAAGCTTTCTTT	CASSPSGDPEAFF
TRBV9	TRBJ2-1	once	13	NA	TGTGCCAGCAGCGGCAGGGTATCTGATGAGCAGTTCTTC	CASSGRVSDEQFF
TRBV9	TRBJ1-1	NA	14	TRBD1	TGTGCCAGCAGCCGTGCGGACAGGGATACTGAAGCTTTCTTT	CASSRADRDTEAFF
TRBV7-8	TRBJ1-4	NA	14	NA	TGTGCCAGCAGCTTAGCAGGGGCCGGTGAAAAACTGTTTTTT	CASSLAGAGEKLFF
TRBV7-2	TRBJ1-1	NA	15	TRBD1	TGTGCCAGCAGCTCGGACAGGGGAAGAGACACTGAAGCTTTCTTT	CASSSDRGRDTEAFF
TRBV5-1	TRBJ1-4	NA	13	TRBD1	TGCGCCAGCAGCTTCGGACAGGAAGAAAAACTGTTTTTT	CASSFGQEEKLFF
TRBV6-5	TRBJ2-1	once	15	TRBD1	TGTGCCAGCAGTCGCGGGGACAGGGGTGAGAATGAGCAGTTCTTC	CASSRGDRGENEQFF
TRBV5-1	TRBJ1-1	few	14	TRBD1	TGCGCCAGCAGCTTGGCAGGGGGCGCGGCTGAAGCTTTCTTT	CASSLAGGAAEAFF
TRBV14	TRBJ1-2	NA	14	NA	TGTGCCAGCAGCCAGTCCAGGACATTTGATGGCTACACCTTC	CASSQSRTFDGYTF
TRBV30	TRBJ2-4	NA	14	NA	TGTGCCTGGGATAGAGGACAGCTCAAAAACATTCAGTACTTC	CAWDRGQLKNIQYF
TRBV5-5	TRBJ2-3	once	16	TRBD2	TGTGCCAGCAGCCCCGGACTAGCGGCTAGCACAGATACGCAGTATTTT	CASSPGLAASTDTQYF
TRBV20-1	TRBJ1-2	NA	11	NA	TGCGGGGCAGGGGAAGACGAGGGCTACACCTTC	CGAGEDEGYTF
TRBV4-1	TRBJ1-3	once	16	TRBD1	TGCGCCAGCAGTCCTGCTGAGGGGGCAACTGGAAACACCATATATTTT	CASSPAEGATGNTIYF
TRBV11-2	TRBJ2-3	once	18	TRBD2	TGTGCCAGCAGCCGACGCGCTAGCGGGGTCCATTTCACAGATACGCAGTATTTT	CASSRRASGVHFTDTQYF
TRBV2	TRBJ1-1	NA	12	NA	TGTGCCAGCGGGAGTTTTCACACTGAAGCTTTCTTT	CASGSFHTEAFF
TRBV23-1	TRBJ2-7	NA	13	NA	TGCGCCAGCAAGAGGAGGCAGGCCAGGGAGCAGTACTTC	CASKRRQAREQYF
TRBV7-9	TRBJ1-1	NA	14	NA	TGTGCCAGCAGCTGGGGGGGAGGGAACACTGAAGCTTTCTTT	CASSWGGGNTEAFF
TRBV28	TRBJ2-7	NA	16	NA	TGTGCCAGCAGTCTCTCTTACCGGGACAACTCCTACGAGCAGTACTTC	CASSLSYRDNSYEQYF
TRBV9	TRBJ2-3	NA	19	TRBD2	TGTGCCAGCAGCGTTGGGCCTAGCGGGAGGGCCACCCCGGCAGATACGCAGTATTTT	CASSVGPSGRATPADTQYF